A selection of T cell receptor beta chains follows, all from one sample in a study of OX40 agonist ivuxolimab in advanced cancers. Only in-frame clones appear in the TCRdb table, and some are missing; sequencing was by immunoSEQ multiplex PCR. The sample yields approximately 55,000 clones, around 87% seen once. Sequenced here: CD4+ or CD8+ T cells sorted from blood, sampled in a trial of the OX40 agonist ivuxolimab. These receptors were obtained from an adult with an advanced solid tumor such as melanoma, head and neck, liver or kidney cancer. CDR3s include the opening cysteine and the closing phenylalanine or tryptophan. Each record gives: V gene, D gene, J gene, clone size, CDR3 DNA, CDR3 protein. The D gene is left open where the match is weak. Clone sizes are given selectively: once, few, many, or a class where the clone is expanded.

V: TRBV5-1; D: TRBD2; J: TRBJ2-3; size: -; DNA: TGCGCCAGCAGCTTAGCGGGAATGAACGCAGATACGCAGTATTTT; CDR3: CASSLAGMNADTQYF
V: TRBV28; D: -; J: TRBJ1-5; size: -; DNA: TGTGCCAGCACTGCGGGGGGGCCCAATCAGCCCCAGCATTTT; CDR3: CASTAGGPNQPQHF
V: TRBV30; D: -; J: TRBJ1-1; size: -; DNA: TGTGCCTGGAGCCGGGCAGGAGGGAACACTGAAGCTTTCTTT; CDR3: CAWSRAGGNTEAFF
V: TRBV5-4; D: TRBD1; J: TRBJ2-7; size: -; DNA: TGTGCCAGCAGCCGGACAGGGATAATCCACGAGCAGTACTTC; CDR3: CASSRTGIIHEQYF
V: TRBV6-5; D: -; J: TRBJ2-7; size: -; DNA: TGTGCCAGCAGTTACTCGGGGGCGCCTGAGTACGAGCAGTACTTC; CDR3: CASSYSGAPEYEQYF
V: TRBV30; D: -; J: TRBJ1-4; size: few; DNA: TGTGCCTGGGGGTCACAGTTACCTAATGAAAAACTGTTTTTT; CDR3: CAWGSQLPNEKLFF
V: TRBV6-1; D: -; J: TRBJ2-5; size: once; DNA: TGTGCCAGCAGTGAAGGACTTCGTTTGGAGACCCAGTACTTC; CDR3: CASSEGLRLETQYF
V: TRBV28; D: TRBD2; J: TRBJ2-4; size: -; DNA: TGTGCCAGCATGGGACTGGGGAGCCTCCCGGGAGGCAAAAACATTCAGTACTTC; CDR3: CASMGLGSLPGGKNIQYF
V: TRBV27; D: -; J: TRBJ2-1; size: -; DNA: TGTGCCAGCAGACGGGGGAACAATGAGCAGTTCTTC; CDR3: CASRRGNNEQFF
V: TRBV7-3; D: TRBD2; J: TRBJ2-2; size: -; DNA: TGTGCCAGCGGATTAGCGGGAATCACCGGGGAGCTGTTTTTT; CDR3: CASGLAGITGELFF
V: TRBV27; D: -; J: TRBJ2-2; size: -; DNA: TGTGCCAGCAGAAAAACCGGGACAACAAACACCGGGGAGCTGTTTTTT; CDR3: CASRKTGTTNTGELFF
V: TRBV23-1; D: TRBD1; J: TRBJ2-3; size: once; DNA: TGCGCCAGCAGTCCCCCGGACAGGGTAGAGCGTAGGAATACGCAGTATTTT; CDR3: CASSPPDRVERRNTQYF
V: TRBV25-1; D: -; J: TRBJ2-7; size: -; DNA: TGTGCCAGCAGTAGCCGGGTTGCGGCTCTCGAGCAGTACTTC; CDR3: CASSSRVAALEQYF
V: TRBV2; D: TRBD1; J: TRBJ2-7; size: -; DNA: TGTGCCAGCAGTGAAGGGACAGGGTACGAGCAGTACTTC; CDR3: CASSEGTGYEQYF
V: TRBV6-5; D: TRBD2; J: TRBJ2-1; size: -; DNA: TGTGCCAGCAGTCGACTAGCGGGCCCCTACAATGAGCAGTTCTTC; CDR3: CASSRLAGPYNEQFF
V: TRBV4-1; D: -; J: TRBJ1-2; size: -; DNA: TGCGCCAGCAATCGCCCGGGAGCGACTAACTATGGCTACACCTTC; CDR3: CASNRPGATNYGYTF
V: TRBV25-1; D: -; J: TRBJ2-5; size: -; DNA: TGTGCCAGCACTCAACGCCGGGGCGGGGAGACCCAGTACTTC; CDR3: CASTQRRGGETQYF
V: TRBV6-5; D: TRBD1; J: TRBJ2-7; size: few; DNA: TGTGCCAGCAGTTACGGGGGACAGGGGGCAAAGCAGTACTTC; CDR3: CASSYGGQGAKQYF
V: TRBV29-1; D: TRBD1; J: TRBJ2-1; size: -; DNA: TGCAGCGTCAATCGCCCCGGGACAGGGGTCAATGAGCAGTTCTTC; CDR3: CSVNRPGTGVNEQFF
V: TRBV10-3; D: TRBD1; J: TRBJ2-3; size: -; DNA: TGTGCCATCAGCGCCGGGACAGGAGTTCGGGATACGCAGTATTTT; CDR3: CAISAGTGVRDTQYF
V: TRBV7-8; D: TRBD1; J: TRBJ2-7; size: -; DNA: TGTGCCAGCAGCCAACAGGGGGGCATCTCCTACGAGCAGTACTTC; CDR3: CASSQQGGISYEQYF
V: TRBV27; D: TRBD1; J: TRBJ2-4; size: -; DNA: TGTGCCAGCGGTGTCCGGGACAGGGTTTACTTC; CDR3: CASGVRDRVYF
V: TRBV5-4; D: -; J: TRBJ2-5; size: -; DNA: TGTGCCAGCAGTTCCCCTCAAGAGACCCAGTACTTC; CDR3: CASSSPQETQYF
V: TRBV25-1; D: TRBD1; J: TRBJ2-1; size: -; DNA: TGTGCCAGCGCTCGACCGGGACAGGGCTTAATCAATGAGCAGTTCTTC; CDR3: CASARPGQGLINEQFF
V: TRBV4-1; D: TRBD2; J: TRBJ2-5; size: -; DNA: TGCGCCAGCAGCCAAGGCGGGAGGGCCGGAGAGACCCAGTACTTC; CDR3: CASSQGGRAGETQYF
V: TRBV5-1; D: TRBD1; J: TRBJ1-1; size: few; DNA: TGCGCCAGCAGCTTGGATCCGACAGGGCCGCTGCGAGCTTTCTTT; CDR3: CASSLDPTGPLRAFF
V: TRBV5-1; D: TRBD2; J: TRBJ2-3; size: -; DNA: TGCGCCAGCAGCTCCCGCGGCGGACTAGCAGCTAGCACAGATACGCAGTATTTT; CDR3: CASSSRGGLAASTDTQYF
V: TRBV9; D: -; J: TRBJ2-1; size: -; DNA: TGTGCCAGCAGCCCCCGTCGAGCGCAGAATGAGCAGTTCTTC; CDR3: CASSPRRAQNEQFF
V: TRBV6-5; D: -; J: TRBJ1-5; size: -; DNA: TGTGCCAGCAGCCTCAGGGAGGGTGGCAATCAGCCCCAGCATTTT; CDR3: CASSLREGGNQPQHF
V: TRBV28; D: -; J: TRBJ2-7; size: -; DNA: TGTGCCAGCACCCCTGCGGGGACAGTCTACGAGCAGTACTTC; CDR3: CASTPAGTVYEQYF
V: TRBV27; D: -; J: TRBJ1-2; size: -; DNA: TGTGCCAGCAGTTTATCGCGTCCAAGTTCTCGGGATGGCTACACCTTC; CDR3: CASSLSRPSSRDGYTF
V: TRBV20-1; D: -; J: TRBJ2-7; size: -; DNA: TGCAGTGCTAGACAGGGCCTGGAGCAGTACTTC; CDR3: CSARQGLEQYF
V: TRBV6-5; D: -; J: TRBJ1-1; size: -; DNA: TGTGCCAGCAGCAAGATGAACACTGAAGCTTTCTTT; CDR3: CASSKMNTEAFF
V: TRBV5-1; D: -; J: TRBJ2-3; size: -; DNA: TGCGCCAGCAGCCGGGCGTCAGATACGCAGTATTTT; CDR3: CASSRASDTQYF
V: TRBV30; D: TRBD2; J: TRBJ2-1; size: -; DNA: TGTGCCTGGATAAGCGGGAGTGGTGAGCAGTTCTTC; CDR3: CAWISGSGEQFF
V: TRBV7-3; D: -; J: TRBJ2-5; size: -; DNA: TGTGCCAGCAGCTTATCGAGCGCCCCAGGGGAGACCCAGTACTTC; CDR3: CASSLSSAPGETQYF
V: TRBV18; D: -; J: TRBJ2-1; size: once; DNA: TGTGCCAGCTCACCACTACTAGCAGCCTACAATGAGCAGTTCTTC; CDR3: CASSPLLAAYNEQFF
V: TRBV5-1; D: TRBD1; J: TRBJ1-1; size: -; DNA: TGCGCCAGCAGCGCGACAGGGGTTGTCACTGAAGCTTTCTTT; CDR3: CASSATGVVTEAFF
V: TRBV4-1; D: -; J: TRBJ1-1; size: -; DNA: TGCGCCAGCAGCCAAGGGGTACCAGGGGTCGTGAACACTGAAGCTTTCTTT; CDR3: CASSQGVPGVVNTEAFF
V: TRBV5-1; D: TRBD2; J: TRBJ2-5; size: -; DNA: TGCGCCAGCAGCTTGGTCGTAGCGGGAGAACGGTACTTC; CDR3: CASSLVVAGERYF
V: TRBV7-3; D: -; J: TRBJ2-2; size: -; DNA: TGTGCCAGCAGCCGCCAGGGTCGGACCGGGGAGCTGTTTTTT; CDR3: CASSRQGRTGELFF
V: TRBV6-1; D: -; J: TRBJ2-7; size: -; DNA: TGTGCCAGCAGACCCGGCGGTCGGGCTTACGAGCAGTACTTC; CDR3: CASRPGGRAYEQYF
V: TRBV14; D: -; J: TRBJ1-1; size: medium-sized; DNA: TGTGCCAGCAGCCAACCTGGGGCCAACACTGAAGCTTTCTTT; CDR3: CASSQPGANTEAFF
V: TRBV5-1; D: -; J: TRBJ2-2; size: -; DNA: TGCGCCAGCAGCTTAGGAAACCCGGGGGAGCTGTTTTTT; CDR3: CASSLGNPGELFF
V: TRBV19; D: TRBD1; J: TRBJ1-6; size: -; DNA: TGTGCCAGTAGGCCGGGGACAGCGGAGAATTCACCCCTCCACTTT; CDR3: CASRPGTAENSPLHF
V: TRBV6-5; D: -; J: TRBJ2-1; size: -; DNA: TGTGCCAGCAGTGACGGGGCGGGGAATGAGCAGTTCTTC; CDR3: CASSDGAGNEQFF
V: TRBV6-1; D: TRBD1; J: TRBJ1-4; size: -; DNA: TGTGCCAGCAGCTGGACAGGGAGCGATGAAAAACTGTTTTTT; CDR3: CASSWTGSDEKLFF